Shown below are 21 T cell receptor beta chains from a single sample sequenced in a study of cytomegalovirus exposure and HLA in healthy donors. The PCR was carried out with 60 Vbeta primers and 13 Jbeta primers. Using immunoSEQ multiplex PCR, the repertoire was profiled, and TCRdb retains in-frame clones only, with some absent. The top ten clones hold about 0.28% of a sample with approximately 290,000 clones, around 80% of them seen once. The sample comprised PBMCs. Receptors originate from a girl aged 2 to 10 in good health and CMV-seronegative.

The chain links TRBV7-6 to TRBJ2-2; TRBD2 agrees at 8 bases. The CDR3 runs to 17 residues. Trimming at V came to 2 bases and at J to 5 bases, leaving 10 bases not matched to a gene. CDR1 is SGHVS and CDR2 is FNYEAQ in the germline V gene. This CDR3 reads CASSLNGREVLTGELFF. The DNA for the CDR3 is TGTGCCAGCAGCTTAAATGGGCGGGAGGTTTTAACCGGGGAGCTGTTTTTT.

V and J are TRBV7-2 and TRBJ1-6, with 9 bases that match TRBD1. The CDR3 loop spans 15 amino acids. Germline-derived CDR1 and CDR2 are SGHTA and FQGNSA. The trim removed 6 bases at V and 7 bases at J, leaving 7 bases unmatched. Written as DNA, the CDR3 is TGTGCCAGCAGTCTCGGCGGGACAGGGAATTCACCCCTCCACTTT. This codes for CASSLGGTGNSPLHF.

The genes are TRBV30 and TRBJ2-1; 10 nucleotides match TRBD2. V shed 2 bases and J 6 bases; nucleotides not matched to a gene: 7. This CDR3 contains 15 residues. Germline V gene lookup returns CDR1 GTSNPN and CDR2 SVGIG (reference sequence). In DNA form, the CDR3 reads TGTGCCTGGAGTCTCGTAGCGGGAGGAGCCAATGAGCAGTTCTTC. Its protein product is CAWSLVAGGANEQFF. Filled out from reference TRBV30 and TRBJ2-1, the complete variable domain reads SQTIHQWPATLVQPVGSPLSLECTVEGTSNPNLYWYRQAAGRGLQLLFYSVGIGQISSEVPQNLSASRPQDRQFILSSKKLLLSDSGFYLCAWSLVAGGANEQFFGPGTRLTVL.

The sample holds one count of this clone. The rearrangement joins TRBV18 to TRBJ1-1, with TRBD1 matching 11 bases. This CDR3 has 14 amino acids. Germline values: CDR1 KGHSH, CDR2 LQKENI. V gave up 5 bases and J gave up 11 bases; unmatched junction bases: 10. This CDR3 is CASSAGQGASLAFF. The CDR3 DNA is TGTGCCAGCTCAGCTGGACAGGGGGCGTCTTTGGCTTTCTTT. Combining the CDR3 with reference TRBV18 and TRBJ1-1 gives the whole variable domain NAGVMQNPRHLVRRRGQEARLRCSPMKGHSHVYWYRQLPEEGLKFMVYLQKENIIDESGMPKERFSAEFPKEGPSILRIQQVVRGDSAAYFCASSAGQGASLAFFGQGTRLTVV.

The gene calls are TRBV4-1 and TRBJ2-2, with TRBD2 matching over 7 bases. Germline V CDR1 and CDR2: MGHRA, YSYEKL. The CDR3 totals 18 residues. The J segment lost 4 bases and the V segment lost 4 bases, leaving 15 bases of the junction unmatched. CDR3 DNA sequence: TGCGCCAGCAGCCCGCGTCGAGGCTGGGGAGGGGTCACCGGGGAGCTGTTTTTT. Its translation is CASSPRRGWGGVTGELFF.

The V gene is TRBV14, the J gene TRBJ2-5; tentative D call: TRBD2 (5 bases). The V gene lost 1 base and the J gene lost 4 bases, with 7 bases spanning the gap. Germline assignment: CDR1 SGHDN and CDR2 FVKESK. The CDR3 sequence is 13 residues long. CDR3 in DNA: TGTGCCAGCAGCCAAGGGGCGGGAGAGACCCAGTACTTC. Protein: CASSQGAGETQYF. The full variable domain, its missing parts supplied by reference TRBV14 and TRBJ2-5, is EAGVTQFPSHSVIEKGQTVTLRCDPISGHDNLYWYRRVMGKEIKFLLHFVKESKQDESGMPNNRFLAERTGGTYSTLKVQPAELEDSGVYFCASSQGAGETQYFGPGTRLLVL.

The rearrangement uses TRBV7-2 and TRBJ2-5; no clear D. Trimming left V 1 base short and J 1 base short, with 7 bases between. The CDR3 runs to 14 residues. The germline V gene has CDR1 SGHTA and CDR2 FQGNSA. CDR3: CASSLGLVQETQYF. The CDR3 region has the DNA TGTGCCAGCAGCTTAGGGCTAGTCCAAGAGACCCAGTACTTC.

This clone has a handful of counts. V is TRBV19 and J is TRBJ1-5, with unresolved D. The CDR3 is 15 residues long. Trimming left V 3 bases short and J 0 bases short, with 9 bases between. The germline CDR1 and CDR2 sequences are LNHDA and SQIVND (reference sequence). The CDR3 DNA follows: TGTGCCAGTAGTATGGCCAGTAATAGCAATCAGCCCCAGCATTTT. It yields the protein CASSMASNSNQPQHF. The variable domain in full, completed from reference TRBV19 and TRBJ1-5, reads DGGITQSPKYLFRKEGQNVTLSCEQNLNHDAMYWYRQDPGQGLRLIYYSQIVNDFQKGDIAEGYSVSREKKESFPLTVTSAQKNPTAFYLCASSMASNSNQPQHFGDGTRLSIL.

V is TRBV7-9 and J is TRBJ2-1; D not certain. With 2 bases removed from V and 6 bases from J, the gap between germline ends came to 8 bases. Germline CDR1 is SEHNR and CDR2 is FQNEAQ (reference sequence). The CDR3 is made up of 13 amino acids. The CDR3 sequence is CASSLSSVNEQFF. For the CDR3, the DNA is TGTGCCAGCAGCTTATCGTCAGTCAATGAGCAGTTCTTC.

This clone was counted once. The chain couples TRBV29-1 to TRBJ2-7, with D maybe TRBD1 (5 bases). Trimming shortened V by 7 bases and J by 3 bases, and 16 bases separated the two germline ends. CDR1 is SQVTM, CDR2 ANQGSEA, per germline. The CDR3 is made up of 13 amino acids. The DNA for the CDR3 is TGCAGCGCGGCGCAGGGTCGCAGCTACGAGCAGTACTTC. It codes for CSAAQGRSYEQYF.

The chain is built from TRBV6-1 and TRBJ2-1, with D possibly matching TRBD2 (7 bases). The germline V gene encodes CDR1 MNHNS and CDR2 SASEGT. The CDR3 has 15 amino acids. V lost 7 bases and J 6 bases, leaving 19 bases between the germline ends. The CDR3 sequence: CASNKGGGGGNEQFF. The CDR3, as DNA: TGTGCCAGCAACAAAGGGGGGGGAGGGGGCAATGAGCAGTTCTTC.

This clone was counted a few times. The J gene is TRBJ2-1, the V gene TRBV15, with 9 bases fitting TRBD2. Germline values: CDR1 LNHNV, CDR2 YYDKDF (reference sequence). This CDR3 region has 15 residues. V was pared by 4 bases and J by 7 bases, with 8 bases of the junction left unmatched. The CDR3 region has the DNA TGTGCCACCAGCATGGGCGGGAGGGCTTTTAATGAGCAGTTCTTC. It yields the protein CATSMGGRAFNEQFF.

The CDR3 protein is CASSLGTGINEKLFF. The CDR3 DNA reads as TGTGCCAGCAGCTTAGGGACAGGGATTAATGAAAAACTGTTTTTT. This chain links TRBV7-7 with TRBJ1-4, with 8 bases identical to TRBD1. The CDR3 is 15 amino acids. Per the germline V gene, CDR1 is SSHAT and CDR2 is FNYEAQ (reference sequence). J lost 4 bases, V lost 1 base, and 2 bases had no gene match.

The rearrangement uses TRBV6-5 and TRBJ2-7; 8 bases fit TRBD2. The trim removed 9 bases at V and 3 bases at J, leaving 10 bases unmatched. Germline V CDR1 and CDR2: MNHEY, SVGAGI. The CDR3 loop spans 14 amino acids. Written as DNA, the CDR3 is TGTGCCAGTTCAGGAGCGGGAGTCAACTACGAGCAGTACTTC. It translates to CASSGAGVNYEQYF.

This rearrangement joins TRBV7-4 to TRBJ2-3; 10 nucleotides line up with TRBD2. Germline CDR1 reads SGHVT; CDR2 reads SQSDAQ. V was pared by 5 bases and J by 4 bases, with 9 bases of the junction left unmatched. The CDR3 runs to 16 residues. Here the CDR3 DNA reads TGTGCCAGCAGCCCACAAGCGGGAGGGTTCCCAGATACGCAGTATTTT. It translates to CASSPQAGGFPDTQYF.

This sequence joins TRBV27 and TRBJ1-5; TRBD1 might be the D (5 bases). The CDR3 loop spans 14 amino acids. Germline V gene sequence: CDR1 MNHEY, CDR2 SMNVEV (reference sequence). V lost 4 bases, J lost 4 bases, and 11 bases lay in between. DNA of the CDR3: TGTGCCAGCAGTTCACAGGATGGGAATCAGCCCCAGCATTTT. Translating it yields CASSSQDGNQPQHF.

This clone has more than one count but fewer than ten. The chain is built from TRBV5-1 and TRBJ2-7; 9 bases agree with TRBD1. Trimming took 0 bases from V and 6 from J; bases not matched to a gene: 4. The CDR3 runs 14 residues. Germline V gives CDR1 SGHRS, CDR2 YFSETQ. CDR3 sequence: CASSLVGQGSEQYF. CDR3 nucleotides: TGCGCCAGCAGCTTGGTGGGACAGGGTTCCGAGCAGTACTTC.

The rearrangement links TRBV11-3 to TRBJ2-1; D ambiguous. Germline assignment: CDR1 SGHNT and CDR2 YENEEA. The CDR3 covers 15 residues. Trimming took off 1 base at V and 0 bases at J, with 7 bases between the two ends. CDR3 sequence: CASSLALSSYNEQFF. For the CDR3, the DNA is TGTGCCAGCAGCTTAGCCCTTAGCTCCTACAATGAGCAGTTCTTC.

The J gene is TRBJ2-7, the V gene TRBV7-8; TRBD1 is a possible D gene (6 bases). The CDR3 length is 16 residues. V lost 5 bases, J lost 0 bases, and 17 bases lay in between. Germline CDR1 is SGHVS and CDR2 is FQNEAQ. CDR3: CASSTIQGTPSYEQYF. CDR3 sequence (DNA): TGTGCCAGCAGCACTATACAGGGTACACCCTCCTACGAGCAGTACTTC.

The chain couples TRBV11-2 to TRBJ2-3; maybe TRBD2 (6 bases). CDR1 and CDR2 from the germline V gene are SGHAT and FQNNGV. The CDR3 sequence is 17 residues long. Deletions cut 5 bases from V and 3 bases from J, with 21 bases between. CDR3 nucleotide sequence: TGTGCCAGCAGCACCCGACAGACCCCGGAGGGGACAGATACGCAGTATTTT. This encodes CASSTRQTPEGTDTQYF. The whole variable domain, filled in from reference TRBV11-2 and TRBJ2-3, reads EAGVAQSPRYKIIEKRQSVAFWCNPISGHATLYWYQQILGQGPKLLIQFQNNGVVDDSQLPKDRFSAERLKGVDSTLKIQPAKLEDSAVYLCASSTRQTPEGTDTQYFGPGTRLTVL.

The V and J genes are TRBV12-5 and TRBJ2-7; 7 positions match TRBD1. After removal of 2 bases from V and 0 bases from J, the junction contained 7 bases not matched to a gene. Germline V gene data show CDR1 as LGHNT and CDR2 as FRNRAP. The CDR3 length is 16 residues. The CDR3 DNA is TGTGCTAGTGGTTTGTCAACAGGGGAAAGCTCCTACGAGCAGTACTTC. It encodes CASGLSTGESSYEQYF.